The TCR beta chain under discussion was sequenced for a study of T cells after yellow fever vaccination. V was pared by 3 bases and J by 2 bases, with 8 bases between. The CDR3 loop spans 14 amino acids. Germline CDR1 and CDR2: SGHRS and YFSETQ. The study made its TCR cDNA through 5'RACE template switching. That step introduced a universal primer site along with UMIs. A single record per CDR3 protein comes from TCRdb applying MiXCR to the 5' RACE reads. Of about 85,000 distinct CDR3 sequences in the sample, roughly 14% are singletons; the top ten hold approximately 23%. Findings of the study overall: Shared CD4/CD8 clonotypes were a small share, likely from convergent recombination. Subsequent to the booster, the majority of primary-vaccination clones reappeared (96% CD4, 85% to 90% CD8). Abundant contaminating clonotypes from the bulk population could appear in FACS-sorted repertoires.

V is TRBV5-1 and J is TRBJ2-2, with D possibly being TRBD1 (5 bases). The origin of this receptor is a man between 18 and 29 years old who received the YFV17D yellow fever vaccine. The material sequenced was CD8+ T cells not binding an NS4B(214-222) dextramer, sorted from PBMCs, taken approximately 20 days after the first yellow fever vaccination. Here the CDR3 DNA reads TGCGCCAGCAGCTACACAGGAAACACCGGGGAGCTGTTTTTT. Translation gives CASSYTGNTGELFF.